The 20 T cell receptor beta chains given below trace back to one sample, sequenced in a study of blood T cell dynamics during melanoma immunotherapy. Using immunoSEQ multiplex PCR, the repertoire was profiled, and TCRdb retains in-frame clones only, with some absent. The table records about 1,800 clones, more than 70% of them present only once. Stated time point: pre-treatment baseline. Specimen: blood, collected from a patient treated with checkpoint blockade. The receptor set was obtained from a human donor with melanoma.

The chain has TRBV2 and TRBJ1-1, with D hard to call. The CDR3 contains 12 residues. V gave up 1 base and J gave up 10 bases, with 10 bases separating them. The V gene's germline CDR1 is SNHLY and CDR2 FYNNEI. CDR3 region: CASSEGRNSAFF. Written as DNA, the CDR3 is TGTGCCAGCAGTGAAGGACGGAATTCAGCTTTCTTT.

The chain carries TRBV2 and TRBJ2-2; the match to TRBD1 covers 10 bases. Unmatched junction bases numbered 2, after V lost 8 bases and J lost 2 bases. The V gene's germline CDR1 is SNHLY and CDR2 FYNNEI. The CDR3 length is 14 residues. CDR3 bases: TGTGCCAGCGGGACAGGGGCCAACACCGGGGAGCTGTTTTTT. Translated, it gives CASGTGANTGELFF.

The chain couples TRBV11-3 to TRBJ2-7; D uncertain. The CDR3 totals 12 residues. In germline, CDR1 is SGHNT, CDR2 YENEEA. Trimming stripped 3 bases from V and 7 bases from J, with 10 bases between. CDR3 nucleotide sequence: TGTGCCAGCAGCTTGCGGCAGTCGGAGCAGTACTTC. Encoded protein: CASSLRQSEQYF.

J is TRBJ2-3 and V is TRBV29-1; TRBD1 aligns across 7 bases. Trimming at V came to 3 bases and at J to 4 bases, leaving 10 bases not matched to a gene. The CDR3 spans 15 residues. The germline CDR1 and CDR2 sequences are SQVTM and ANQGSEA. The CDR3 coding sequence is TGCAGCGTTGATTCGCCCGGACAGGACTCAGATACGCAGTATTTT. Translation gives CSVDSPGQDSDTQYF.

The V gene is TRBV19, the J gene TRBJ2-3; possibly TRBD1 for D (5 bases). CDR1 and CDR2 (germline): LNHDA, SQIVND (reference sequence). This CDR3 comprises 14 residues. V lost 7 bases and J lost 2, with 13 bases in between. The CDR3 sequence is CASTSKGPTDTQYF. The CDR3 DNA reads as TGTGCCAGTACTTCCAAGGGGCCCACAGATACGCAGTATTTT.

The gene calls are TRBV6-5 and TRBJ1-1; D remains unclear. The CDR3 runs 13 residues. The V and J ends lost 7 bases and 1 base respectively, with 10 bases between them. The germline CDR1 and CDR2 sequences are MNHEY and SVGAGI. CDR3 nucleotides: TGTGCCAGCAAATATACAGCGAACACTGAAGCTTTCTTT. Translated, it gives CASKYTANTEAFF.

By frequency in the sample, this clone is large. The genes are TRBV10-1 and TRBJ1-6, with D tentatively TRBD1 (5 bases). Germline CDR1 is WNHNN and CDR2 is SYGVQD (reference sequence). The germline V and J ends were trimmed by 2 bases and 7 bases, with 9 bases remaining between them. This CDR3 contains 14 residues. The CDR3 sequence is CASSETGTNSPLHF. The CDR3 DNA reads TGCGCCAGCAGTGAGACGGGGACGAATTCACCCCTCCACTTT.

CDR3 residues: CASSLVVRTNTEAFF. In DNA, the CDR3 is TGTGCCAGCAGCTTGGTTGTACGGACGAACACTGAAGCTTTCTTT. The chain uses TRBV7-2 and TRBJ1-1; D not certain. In germline, CDR1 is SGHTA, CDR2 FQGNSA. The CDR3 consists of 15 residues. The ends were cut back, 3 bases at V and 1 base at J, with 12 bases in the middle. The full variable domain, in which reference TRBV7-2 and TRBJ1-1 provide the parts outside the CDR3, is GAGVSQSPSNKVTEKGKDVELRCDPISGHTALYWYRQSLGQGLEFLIYFQGNSAPDKSGLPSDRFSAERTGGSVSTLTIQRTQQEDSAVYLCASSLVVRTNTEAFFGQGTRLTVV.

The chain uses TRBV6-5 and TRBJ1-6; no clear D gene. This CDR3 spans 15 amino acids. V lost 5 bases, J lost 6 bases, and 14 bases lay in between. The germline V gene encodes CDR1 MNHEY and CDR2 SVGAGI. CDR3 loop: CASSKSGVLNSPLHF. Here the CDR3 DNA reads TGTGCCAGCAGTAAAAGTGGGGTTCTTAATTCACCCCTCCACTTT.

The gene calls are TRBV6-6 and TRBJ2-2; D might be TRBD2 (7 bases). The V end lost 7 bases, the J end lost 4 bases, and 16 bases lay between the germline ends. The CDR3 totals 15 residues. Germline CDR1 is MNHNY and CDR2 is SVGAGI (reference sequence). In DNA form, the CDR3 reads TGTGCCAGCACCAAGGGGGGGGCAGGCACCGGGGAGCTGTTTTTT. It yields the protein CASTKGGAGTGELFF.

The J gene is TRBJ2-2, the V gene TRBV5-4; D uncertain. The germline V and J ends were trimmed by 0 bases and 3 bases, with 12 bases remaining between them. The germline gives CDR1 SGHNT, CDR2 YYREEE (reference sequence). The CDR3 covers 16 residues. The CDR3 coding sequence is TGTGCCAGCAGCTTGGGAATCATTGGGGACACCGGGGAGCTGTTTTTT. Protein sequence: CASSLGIIGDTGELFF.

This chain uses TRBV18 with TRBJ1-2, with D hard to call. The V gene lost 6 bases and the J gene lost 1 base, with 9 bases spanning the gap. CDR1 KGHSH and CDR2 LQKENI come from the germline V gene. The CDR3 is 13 residues long. CDR3 coding DNA: TGTGCCAGCTCCCCCGACGGTAACTATGGCTACACCTTC. Translated, it gives CASSPDGNYGYTF. Full variable domain (remainder filled in from reference TRBV18 and TRBJ1-2): NAGVMQNPRHLVRRRGQEARLRCSPMKGHSHVYWYRQLPEEGLKFMVYLQKENIIDESGMPKERFSAEFPKEGPSILRIQQVVRGDSAAYFCASSPDGNYGYTFGSGTRLTVV.

In the case of this clone: A junction boundary mismatches the germline segment, possibly from a read error. The gene calls are TRBV7-2 and TRBJ2-5; TRBD2 is a possible D gene (5 bases). Germline CDR1 is SGHTA and CDR2 is FQGNSA. The CDR3 loop spans 8 amino acids. The CDR3 sequence: CASSPGDF. The CDR3 DNA is TGTGCCAGCAGCCCCGGGGACTTC.

The V gene is TRBV21-1, the J gene TRBJ2-1. TRBV21-1 is labeled a pseudogene. The CDR3 runs 12 residues. The CDR3 spells CASSPNVYEQFF. The CDR3 DNA reads TGTGCCAGCAGCCCAAACGTCTATGAGCAGTTCTTC.

The J gene is TRBJ1-3, the V gene TRBV7-2; D not resolved. Trimming removed 5 bases from V and 0 bases from J, with 11 bases in between. Per germline, CDR1 SGHTA and CDR2 FQGNSA. This CDR3 region has 15 residues. The CDR3 protein is CASSLISGSGNTIYF. CDR3 DNA: TGTGCCAGCAGCCTCATTTCGGGCTCTGGAAACACCATATATTTT.

The chain employs TRBV6-1 and TRBJ1-1; D might be TRBD1 (5 bases). Trimming took 1 base from V and 1 from J, leaving 16 bases between them. The CDR3 runs 17 residues. Germline CDR1 MNHNS, CDR2 SASEGT. This chain's CDR3 is CASSEGPGGNGNTEAFF. In DNA form, the CDR3 reads TGTGCCAGCAGTGAAGGCCCGGGGGGGAATGGGAACACTGAAGCTTTCTTT.

The chain uses TRBV6-4 and TRBJ1-6; D is perhaps TRBD1 (5 bases). This CDR3 is 16 amino acids long. V lost 2 bases and J lost 8, with 16 bases in between. Germline V lookup: CDR1 MRHNA, CDR2 SNTAGT. This chain's CDR3 is CASSDGGGKGDSPLHF. The CDR3 DNA is TGTGCCAGCAGTGACGGGGGGGGTAAAGGAGATTCACCCCTCCACTTT.

V is TRBV4-1 and J is TRBJ2-1; TRBD2 matches at 7 bases. Germline assignment: CDR1 MGHRA and CDR2 YSYEKL. The CDR3 totals 16 residues. The V and J ends lost 3 bases and 5 bases, in that order; junction bases with no gene match: 10. This CDR3 is CASSHRTGGINNEQFF. As DNA, the CDR3 is TGCGCCAGCAGCCACCGGACGGGGGGTATTAACAATGAGCAGTTCTTC.

This clone was seen once. The chain links TRBV6-5 to TRBJ1-1, with TRBD1 as a possible D gene (6 bases). The CDR3 extends over 13 amino acids. Germline CDR1 reads MNHEY; CDR2 reads SVGAGI. V gave up 6 bases and J gave up 1 base, with 9 bases separating them. DNA for the CDR3: TGTGCCAGCAGCGCGGGACAGAACACTGAAGCTTTCTTT. Encoded protein: CASSAGQNTEAFF.

The rearrangement uses TRBV6-5 and TRBJ2-5; 9 nucleotides align to TRBD2. J lost 8 bases, V lost 4 bases, and 11 bases had no gene match. The V gene's germline CDR1 is MNHEY and CDR2 SVGAGI. This CDR3 region has 15 residues. The CDR3 sequence: CASSFQNSGGLTQYF. DNA for the CDR3: TGTGCCAGCAGTTTCCAGAATAGCGGGGGCCTCACCCAGTACTTC.